The 25 T cell receptor beta chains below all came from one sample that was sequenced in a study of control samples from healthy donors and cancer patients. Using immunoSEQ multiplex PCR, the repertoire was profiled, and TCRdb retains in-frame clones only, with some absent. The sample has about 160,000 clones, roughly 90% seen once. The sample was blood. The receptors derive from a man aged 30-40 years in good health.

The V and J genes are TRBV7-9 and TRBJ2-3; D unclear. Germline V CDR1 and CDR2: SEHNR, FQNEAQ (reference sequence). V was shortened by 5 bases and J by 0 bases, with 12 bases between the two germline ends. This CDR3 is 15 amino acids long. The CDR3 spells CASSPRRASTDTQYF. The CDR3 nucleotides read TGTGCCAGCAGCCCCCGGCGAGCTAGCACAGATACGCAGTATTTT.

The chain uses TRBV14 and TRBJ1-3; D is uncertain. Germline CDR1 and CDR2: SGHDN and FVKESK. The CDR3 has 14 amino acids. Trimming took off 0 bases at V and 0 bases at J, with 3 bases between the two ends. CDR3 bases: TGTGCCAGCAGCCAAGAGTACTCTGGAAACACCATATATTTT. It codes for CASSQEYSGNTIYF.

The rearrangement links TRBV28 to TRBJ1-5, with D unresolved. Trimming removed 3 bases from V and 1 base from J, with 10 bases in between. The CDR3 covers 15 residues. CDR1 is MDHEN and CDR2 is SYDVKM in the germline V gene. For the CDR3, the DNA is TGTGCCAGCAGTTTTTTCGGGTCCAGCAATCAGCCCCAGCATTTT. Its translation: CASSFFGSSNQPQHF.

This chain uses TRBV7-9 with TRBJ1-1; no clear D. With 5 bases removed from V and 3 bases from J, the gap between germline ends came to 7 bases. The CDR3 is 12 amino acids. Per germline, CDR1 SEHNR and CDR2 FQNEAQ (reference sequence). CDR3 in amino acids: CASSPDYTEAFF. CDR3 coding DNA: TGTGCCAGCAGCCCCGATTACACTGAAGCTTTCTTT.

This chain links TRBV5-8 with TRBJ1-3; 8 bases match TRBD1. The CDR3 covers 18 residues. The V gene end was trimmed by 1 base and the J gene end by 0 bases; junction bases not matched to a gene: 9. The germline V gene encodes CDR1 SGHTS and CDR2 YDEGEE. DNA for the CDR3: TGTGCCAGCAGCTTGTGGACAGGGACCTCAAGCTCTGGAAACACCATATATTTT. Protein: CASSLWTGTSSSGNTIYF.

This rearrangement joins TRBV11-3 to TRBJ2-1, with a weak D call TRBD2 (5 bases). The V gene's germline CDR1 is SGHNT and CDR2 YENEEA. The CDR3 is 13 amino acids. V lost 4 bases to trimming and J lost 8 bases, with 12 bases between them. DNA for the CDR3: TGTGCCAGCAGCTCTGGAACCGGGGATGAGCAGTTCTTC. Its translation is CASSSGTGDEQFF.

This chain uses TRBV19 with TRBJ1-4; no definite D call. This CDR3 contains 14 residues. V dropped 2 bases and J dropped 7 bases, with 11 bases sitting between them. CDR1 is LNHDA and CDR2 is SQIVND in the germline V gene (reference sequence). This CDR3 reads CASSIYEKGEKLFF. The DNA for the CDR3 is TGTGCCAGTAGTATATACGAAAAGGGTGAAAAACTGTTTTTT. Full variable domain (outside the CDR3, taken from reference TRBV19 and TRBJ1-4): DGGITQSPKYLFRKEGQNVTLSCEQNLNHDAMYWYRQDPGQGLRLIYYSQIVNDFQKGDIAEGYSVSREKKESFPLTVTSAQKNPTAFYLCASSIYEKGEKLFFGSGTQLSVL.

A single count supports this clone. CDR3 in DNA: TGTGCCAGCAGCTTCGGCGCAACTAATGAAAAACTGTTTTTT. Residues: CASSFGATNEKLFF. The chain couples TRBV7-9 to TRBJ1-4; D is unresolved. Trimming removed 3 bases from V and 0 bases from J, with 5 bases in between. This CDR3 is 14 amino acids long. The germline V gene encodes CDR1 SEHNR and CDR2 FQNEAQ (reference sequence). Based on the CDR3 plus reference TRBV7-9 and TRBJ1-4, the full variable domain is DTGVSQNPRHKITKRGQNVTFRCDPISEHNRLYWYRQTLGQGPEFLTYFQNEAQLEKSRLLSDRFSAERPKGSFSTLEIQRTEQGDSAMYLCASSFGATNEKLFFGSGTQLSVL.

This clone was seen only a few times. V usage is TRBV30 and J usage is TRBJ2-2; 12 bases align to TRBD2. This CDR3 region has 16 residues. V trimming: 2 bases; J trimming: 7 bases; junction bases outside the gene matches: 8. The germline CDR1 and CDR2 sequences are GTSNPN and SVGIG (reference sequence). The CDR3 region is CAWSPRTSGASGELFF. The CDR3 DNA sequence: TGTGCCTGGAGTCCACGGACTAGCGGGGCCAGCGGGGAGCTGTTTTTT.

The J gene is TRBJ1-1, the V gene TRBV6-5, with TRBD1 as a possible D gene (5 bases). Per the germline V gene, CDR1 is MNHEY and CDR2 is SVGAGI. This CDR3 contains 13 residues. The V gene lost 6 bases and the J gene lost 6 bases, with 14 bases spanning the gap. The CDR3 loop is CASSREAGAEAFF. The CDR3 nucleotides read TGTGCCAGCAGCCGTGAGGCGGGGGCTGAAGCTTTCTTT.

The V gene is TRBV6-6, the J gene TRBJ2-7, with 9 bases aligning to TRBD1. Unmatched junction bases numbered 16, after V lost 7 bases and J lost 6 bases. There are 16 residues in the CDR3. From germline, CDR1 is MNHNY and CDR2 SVGAGI (reference sequence). The CDR3 is CASIYGGGTGRIEQYF. As DNA, the CDR3 is TGTGCCAGCATATACGGGGGAGGGACAGGGCGAATCGAGCAGTACTTC.

The genes are TRBV30 and TRBJ1-1; D is perhaps TRBD1 (5 bases). This CDR3 contains 11 residues. With 5 bases removed from V and 8 bases from J, the gap between germline ends came to 12 bases. Per germline, CDR1 GTSNPN and CDR2 SVGIG (reference sequence). This CDR3 reads CAWSGAGEAFF. For the CDR3, the DNA is TGTGCCTGGTCCGGGGCAGGGGAAGCTTTCTTT.

The V gene is TRBV7-8, the J gene TRBJ2-1; D is undetermined. Germline lookup yields CDR1 SGHVS and CDR2 FQNEAQ. V was shortened by 9 bases and J by 8 bases, with 17 bases between the two germline ends. CDR3 length: 13 amino acids. CDR3 in DNA: TGTGCCAGTGCGACCACCCTTAGGGATGAGCAGTTCTTC. Its translation: CASATTLRDEQFF.

V usage is TRBV7-2 and J usage is TRBJ1-1; D possibly corresponds to TRBD1 (6 bases). The CDR3 is 14 residues long. Germline V lookup: CDR1 SGHTA, CDR2 FQGNSA. V was clipped by 2 bases and J by 6 bases, with 13 bases between them. CDR3 sequence reads: CASSLYRQAPEAFF. The CDR3 DNA reads TGTGCCAGCAGCTTATACCGACAGGCCCCTGAAGCTTTCTTT.

V usage is TRBV7-2 and J usage is TRBJ2-3; 7 bases match TRBD2. The CDR3 runs 17 residues. Germline V CDR1 and CDR2: SGHTA, FQGNSA. The ends lost 5 bases at V and 6 bases at J; junction bases unmatched: 17. DNA for the CDR3: TGTGCCAGCAGCCCTCGTGGTGAGACGGCGGGAGTGGATACGCAGTATTTT. This gives the protein CASSPRGETAGVDTQYF.

The chain is built from TRBV12-3 or TRBV12-4 and TRBJ2-7; D is perhaps TRBD1 or TRBD2 (6 bases each). CDR3 length: 12 amino acids. Between the trimmed V and J ends, which lost 2 bases and 6 bases, there was a span of 8 bases. The CDR3 DNA reads as TGTGCCAGCAGTTTAAGGGGGGTCGAGCAGTACTTC. Its translation is CASSLRGVEQYF.

The gene calls are TRBV18 and TRBJ1-2; 8 bases agree with TRBD1. The CDR3 extends over 15 amino acids. Germline assignment: CDR1 KGHSH and CDR2 LQKENI. V dropped 3 bases and J dropped 4; count of bases not matched to a gene: 7. The CDR3 DNA follows: TGTGCCAGCTCACCGGGACAGGACATTTCCTATGGCTACACCTTC. This encodes CASSPGQDISYGYTF.

The CDR3 is CASSQGGPTGELFF. CDR3 DNA sequence: TGTGCCAGCAGCCAGGGGGGCCCCACCGGGGAGCTGTTTTTT. The genes are TRBV4-2 and TRBJ2-2; D possibly uses TRBD1 or TRBD2 (6 bases each). Per the germline V gene, CDR1 is LGHNA and CDR2 is YNFKEQ. This CDR3 contains 14 residues. V lost 3 bases, J lost 4 bases, and 9 bases lay in between.

This clone appeared once. This chain uses TRBV19 with TRBJ1-2; D gene ambiguous. Germline values: CDR1 LNHDA, CDR2 SQIVND (reference sequence). The CDR3 is 13 amino acids. The ends were cut back, 3 bases at V and 5 bases at J, with 10 bases in the middle. DNA of the CDR3: TGTGCCAGTAGTATCCCGGCGGGTTATGGCTACACCTTC. Translation gives CASSIPAGYGYTF.

This chain links TRBV7-2 with TRBJ1-3; D perhaps matches TRBD1 (6 bases). This CDR3 has 16 amino acids. Germline V gives CDR1 SGHTA, CDR2 FQGNSA. With 3 bases removed from V and 4 bases from J, the gap between germline ends came to 16 bases. This CDR3 is CASSFAGGGPGNTIYF. The CDR3 nucleotides read TGTGCCAGCAGCTTCGCGGGGGGCGGCCCAGGAAACACCATATATTTT.

V and J are TRBV9 and TRBJ2-7, with a possible D match to TRBD2 (6 bases). CDR1 is SGDLS and CDR2 is YYNGEE in the germline V gene. The CDR3 sequence is 14 residues long. Trimming took 2 bases from V and 0 from J, leaving 9 bases between them. CDR3 protein: CASSVVGSSYEQYF. The DNA for the CDR3 is TGTGCCAGCAGCGTGGTCGGGAGCTCCTACGAGCAGTACTTC. The full variable domain, with the rest looked up from reference TRBV9 and TRBJ2-7, is DSGVTQTPKHLITATGQRVTLRCSPRSGDLSVYWYQQSLDQGLQFLIQYYNGEERAKGNILERFSAQQFPDLHSELNLSSLELGDSALYFCASSVVGSSYEQYFGPGTRLTVT.

Comments on this clone: The germline gene is not matched at one end of the junction; a read error may be the cause. The J gene is TRBJ1-2, the V gene TRBV2, with TRBD1 matching 7 bases. CDR1 is SNHLY and CDR2 is FYNNEI in the germline V gene. This CDR3 is 15 amino acids long. CDR3 residues: CASSSGGTALGRVAF. DNA of the CDR3: TGTGCCAGCAGTTCGGGTGGGACAGCACTAGGTCGGGTGGCCTTC.

The chain employs TRBV2 and TRBJ2-1; perhaps D is TRBD1 or TRBD2 (5 bases each). Germline CDR1 is SNHLY and CDR2 is FYNNEI. The CDR3 is 16 residues long. V was pared by 1 base and J by 8 bases, with 18 bases between. The CDR3 protein is CASSEGASGQGHEQFF. The CDR3 nucleotides are TGTGCCAGCAGTGAAGGAGCCTCGGGGCAGGGCCATGAGCAGTTCTTC.

The chain is built from TRBV7-2 and TRBJ2-1; perhaps TRBD1 as D (6 bases). V was cut by 5 bases and J by 9 bases, with 17 bases left in between. Germline CDR1 and CDR2: SGHTA and FQGNSA. The CDR3 has 14 residues. The CDR3 region has the DNA TGTGCCAGCAGCCCCGGACAGCCCTTCAGTGAGCAGTTCTTC. Translating it yields CASSPGQPFSEQFF. Combining the CDR3 with reference TRBV7-2 and TRBJ2-1 gives the whole variable domain GAGVSQSPSNKVTEKGKDVELRCDPISGHTALYWYRQSLGQGLEFLIYFQGNSAPDKSGLPSDRFSAERTGGSVSTLTIQRTQQEDSAVYLCASSPGQPFSEQFFGPGTRLTVL.

J is TRBJ1-2 and V is TRBV14; D remains ambiguous. Germline V gene lookup returns CDR1 SGHDN and CDR2 FVKESK. The CDR3 extends over 14 amino acids. V was shortened by 0 bases and J by 0 bases, with 5 bases between the two germline ends. The CDR3 here is CASSQETANYGYTF. The CDR3 DNA follows: TGTGCCAGCAGCCAAGAGACGGCTAACTATGGCTACACCTTC.